This T cell receptor beta chain was identified in a study of blood T cell repertoires in COVID-19. The wider study: The origin of the acute and convalescent COVID-19 samples was the United States, Italy and Spain. T cells, B-cell-depleted T cells, or PBMCs supplied cDNA or gDNA.

This CDR3 comprises 10 residues. The V and J ends lost 1 base and 9 bases respectively, with 5 bases between them. This clone showed up just once. As processed by the authors: From reference gene primer amplification, estimates of nucleated cell counts were derived. Sequencing was performed with immunoSEQ multiplex PCR; in TCRdb, only in-frame clones are kept and a portion is missing. The DNA was the basis for D and trimming; V, J and clone size are from that table. The sample lists 200,000 to 250,000 clones; around 82% were seen once. The J gene is TRBJ2-7, the V gene TRBV5-3, with a possible D match to TRBD1 (5 bases). TRBV5-3 is flagged as an ORF with uncertain function. Sequences were obtained from peripheral blood. This receptor was obtained from a woman between 65 and 79 years old with acute or convalescent COVID-19. The CDR3 DNA sequence: TGTGCCAGAAGCTTGACAGGGCAGTACTTC. It specifies CARSLTGQYF.